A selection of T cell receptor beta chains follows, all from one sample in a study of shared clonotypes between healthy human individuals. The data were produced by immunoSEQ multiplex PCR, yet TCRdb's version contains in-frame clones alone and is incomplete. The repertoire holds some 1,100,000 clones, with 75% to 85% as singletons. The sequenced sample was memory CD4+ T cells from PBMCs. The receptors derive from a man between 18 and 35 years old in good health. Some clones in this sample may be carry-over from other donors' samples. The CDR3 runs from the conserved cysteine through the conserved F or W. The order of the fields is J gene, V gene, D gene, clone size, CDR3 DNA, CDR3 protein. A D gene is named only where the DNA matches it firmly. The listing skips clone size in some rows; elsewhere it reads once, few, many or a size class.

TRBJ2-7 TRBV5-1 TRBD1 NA TGCGCCAGCAGCCCAGGGACAGGGGGCTCCTACGAGCAGTACTTC CASSPGTGGSYEQYF
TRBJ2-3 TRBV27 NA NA TGTGCCAGCAGTTTTCGTCCGTCTAGCACAGATACGCAGTATTTT CASSFRPSSTDTQYF
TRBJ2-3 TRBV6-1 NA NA TGTGCCAGCAGTGAATCGTCAGGGGATACGCAGTATTTT CASSESSGDTQYF
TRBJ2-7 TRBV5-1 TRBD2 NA TGCGCCAGCAGCGCGGTAGCGGGCCTTACCTACGAGCAGTACTTC CASSAVAGLTYEQYF
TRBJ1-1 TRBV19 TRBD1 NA TGTGCCAGTAGTATTAACAGGGGGGACACTGAAGCTTTCTTT CASSINRGDTEAFF
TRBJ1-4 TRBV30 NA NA TGTGCCTGGAGTCCCGACGGGGGGGAAAAACTGTTTTTT CAWSPDGGEKLFF
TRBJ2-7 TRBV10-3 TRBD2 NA TGTGCCATCAGTGTGGGGGGGGATTACGAGCAGTACTTC CAISVGGDYEQYF
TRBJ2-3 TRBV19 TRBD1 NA TGTGCCAGTAACCCGGGACAGAGCTACACAGATACGCAGTATTTT CASNPGQSYTDTQYF
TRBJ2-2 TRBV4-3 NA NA TGCGCCAGCAGCCAAGAGTCAAGGGCGGGCGGGGAGCTGTTTTTT CASSQESRAGGELFF
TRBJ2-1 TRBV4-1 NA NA TGCGCCAGCAGCCAAGGGACTGGCTTCCACAATGAGCAGTTCTTC CASSQGTGFHNEQFF
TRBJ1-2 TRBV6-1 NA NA TGTGCCAGCAGTGAAGGCAAGCGTTGGGGCTACACCTTC CASSEGKRWGYTF
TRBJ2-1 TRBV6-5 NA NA TGTGCCAGCAGGACTGGAGGGCCCGGCAATGAGCAGTTCTTC CASRTGGPGNEQFF
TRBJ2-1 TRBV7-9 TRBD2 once TGTGCCAGCAGGAAAGGTAGCGGGAGGCCTTACAATGAGCAGTTCTTC CASRKGSGRPYNEQFF
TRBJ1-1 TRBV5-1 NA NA TGCGCCAGCAGCTTGGCCCAGTGGGGGACTGAAGCTTTCTTT CASSLAQWGTEAFF
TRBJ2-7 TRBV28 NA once TGTGCCATCGAAGGGGGGTCGAGGAAATGGGAGCAGTACTTC CAIEGGSRKWEQYF
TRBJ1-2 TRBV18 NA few TGTGCCAGCTCACCAACAGGGCTCGTAGGCTACACCTTC CASSPTGLVGYTF
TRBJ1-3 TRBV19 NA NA TGTGCCAGTAGTATACGAGGCCTGGGAAACACCATATATTTT CASSIRGLGNTIYF
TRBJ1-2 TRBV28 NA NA TGTGCCAGCAGTTTACCCGGGACCTATGGCTACACCTTC CASSLPGTYGYTF
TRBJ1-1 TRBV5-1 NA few TGCGCCAGCAGCTCGGGCCTTCCGGGGAACACTGAAGCTTTCTTT CASSSGLPGNTEAFF